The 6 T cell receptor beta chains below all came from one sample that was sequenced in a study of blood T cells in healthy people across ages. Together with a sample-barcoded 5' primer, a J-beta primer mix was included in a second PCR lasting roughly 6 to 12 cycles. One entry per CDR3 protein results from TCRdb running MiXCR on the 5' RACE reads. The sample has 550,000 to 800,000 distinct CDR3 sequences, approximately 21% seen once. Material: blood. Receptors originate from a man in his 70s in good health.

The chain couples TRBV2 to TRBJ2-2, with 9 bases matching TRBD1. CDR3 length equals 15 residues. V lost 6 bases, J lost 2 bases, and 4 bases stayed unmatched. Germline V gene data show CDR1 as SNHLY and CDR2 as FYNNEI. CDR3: CASRAGQGNTGELFF. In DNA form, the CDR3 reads TGTGCCAGCAGGGCGGGACAGGGTAACACCGGGGAGCTGTTTTTT.

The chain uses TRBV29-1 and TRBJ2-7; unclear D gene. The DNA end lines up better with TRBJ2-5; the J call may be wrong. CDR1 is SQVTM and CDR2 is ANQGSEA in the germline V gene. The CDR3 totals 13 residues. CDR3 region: CSVDLGQSETQYF. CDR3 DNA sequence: TGCAGCGTTGACCTAGGGCAGTCAGAGACCCAGTACTTC.

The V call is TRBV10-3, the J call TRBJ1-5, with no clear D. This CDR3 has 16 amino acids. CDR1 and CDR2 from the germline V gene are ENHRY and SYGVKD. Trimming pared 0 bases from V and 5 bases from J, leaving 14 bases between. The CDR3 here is CAISESGGIGDQPQHF. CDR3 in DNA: TGTGCCATCAGTGAGTCGGGAGGAATCGGGGATCAGCCCCAGCATTTT.

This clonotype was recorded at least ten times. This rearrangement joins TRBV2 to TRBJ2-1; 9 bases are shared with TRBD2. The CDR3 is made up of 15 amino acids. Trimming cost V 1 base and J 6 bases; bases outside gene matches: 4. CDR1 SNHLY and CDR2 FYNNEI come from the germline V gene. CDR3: CASSEGTSVGNEQFF. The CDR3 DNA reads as TGTGCCAGCAGTGAAGGGACTAGCGTGGGCAATGAGCAGTTCTTC.

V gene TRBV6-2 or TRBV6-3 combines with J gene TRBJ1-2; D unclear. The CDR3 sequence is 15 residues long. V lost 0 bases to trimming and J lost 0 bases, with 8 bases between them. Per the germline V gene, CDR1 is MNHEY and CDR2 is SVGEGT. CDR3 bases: TGTGCCAGCAGTTACTCGACGGAGTCTAACTATGGCTACACCTTC. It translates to CASSYSTESNYGYTF.

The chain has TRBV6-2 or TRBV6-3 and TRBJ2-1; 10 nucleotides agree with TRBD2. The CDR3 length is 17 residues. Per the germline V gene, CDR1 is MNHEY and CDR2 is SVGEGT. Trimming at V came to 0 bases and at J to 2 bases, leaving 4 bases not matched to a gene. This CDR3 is CASSYSTSGFPYNEQFF. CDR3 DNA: TGTGCCAGCAGTTACTCGACTAGCGGGTTCCCCTACAATGAGCAGTTCTTC.